One sample yielded the 23 T cell receptor beta chains listed below, sequenced in a study of neurological immune-mediated disorders. Time point specified: longitudinal time-point 3. TCRdb reanalysed the 5' RACE reads using MiXCR and keeps one entry per CDR3 protein. Of roughly 42,000 distinct CDR3 sequences in the sample, 13% were seen once. The material sequenced was PBMCs. Receptor source: a man younger than 45 in good health.

This clonotype came up a few times. The chain recombines TRBV7-2 with TRBJ2-7; TRBD1 matches at 9 bases. CDR3 length: 16 amino acids. J gave up 2 bases and V 2 bases, and 7 bases lay outside the gene matches. CDR1 and CDR2 from the germline V gene are SGHTA and FQGNSA. CDR3 amino acids: CASSLKSGTGPYEQYF. The CDR3 DNA follows: TGTGCCAGCAGCTTAAAGTCGGGGACAGGGCCCTACGAGCAGTACTTC.

This clonotype was found many times. This chain links TRBV6-4 with TRBJ2-2; D unclear. The V end lost 2 bases, the J end lost 1 base, and 2 bases lay between the germline ends. Per the germline V gene, CDR1 is MRHNA and CDR2 is SNTAGT. The CDR3 runs 13 residues. The CDR3 region has the DNA TGTGCCAGCAGTGACAGGAACACCGGGGAGCTGTTTTTT. Its translation: CASSDRNTGELFF.

This clonotype was counted many times. The rearrangement joins TRBV5-1 to TRBJ2-5; D unresolved. V was cut by 2 bases and J by 0 bases, with 11 bases left in between. The CDR3 loop spans 15 amino acids. Germline V gene sequence: CDR1 SGHRS, CDR2 YFSETQ. The CDR3 bases are TGCGCCAGCAGCTTACGGACGGCCGACCAAGAGACCCAGTACTTC. It yields the protein CASSLRTADQETQYF.

This clonotype was counted at least ten times. The rearrangement links TRBV5-1 to TRBJ1-1; unclear D gene. The V and J ends lost 7 bases and 5 bases respectively, with 18 bases between them. The CDR3 loop spans 14 amino acids. Germline assignment: CDR1 SGHRS and CDR2 YFSETQ. CDR3 sequence: CASLPGVVGTEAFF. CDR3 nucleotides: TGCGCCAGCCTTCCTGGGGTCGTGGGGACTGAAGCTTTCTTT.

This clonotype was seen many times. The gene calls are TRBV20-1 and TRBJ2-5; maybe TRBD2 (5 bases). This CDR3 is built from 13 residues. V was cut by 0 bases and J by 4 bases, with 9 bases left in between. CDR1 is DFQATT, CDR2 SNEGSKA, per germline (reference sequence). The CDR3 reads CSARDEGPETQYF. In DNA form, the CDR3 reads TGCAGTGCTAGAGACGAGGGCCCAGAGACCCAGTACTTC.

This chain links TRBV7-9 with TRBJ2-1; D might be TRBD2 (6 bases). The CDR3 has 19 amino acids. Trimming stripped 1 base from V and 4 bases from J, with 23 bases between. Germline assignment: CDR1 SEHNR and CDR2 FQNEAQ (reference sequence). The CDR3 is CASSLDSAGPYINYNEQFF. CDR3 sequence (DNA): TGTGCCAGCAGCTTAGACTCGGCGGGACCCTATATAAATTACAATGAGCAGTTCTTC.

This clonotype was picked up many times. The chain employs TRBV7-2 and TRBJ1-3; D gene unclear. The CDR3 is 15 amino acids. Trimming took off 1 base at V and 4 bases at J, with 11 bases between the two ends. CDR1 and CDR2 (germline): SGHTA, FQGNSA. CDR3 region: CASSLELGRGNTIYF. CDR3 nucleotide sequence: TGTGCCAGCAGCTTAGAATTGGGGAGAGGAAACACCATATATTTT.

Many counts were recorded for this clonotype. The chain has TRBV5-1 and TRBJ2-5; either TRBD1 or TRBD2 may supply D (5 bases each). This CDR3 comprises 12 residues. V gave up 3 bases and J gave up 9 bases, with 12 bases separating them. CDR1 is SGHRS and CDR2 is YFSETQ in the germline V gene. For the CDR3, the DNA is TGCGCCAGCAGCTACGAGGGGAACGCCCAGTACTTC. Its translation is CASSYEGNAQYF.

This clonotype was seen repeatedly, ten times or more. The chain employs TRBV7-2 and TRBJ2-5; 9 bases match TRBD2. CDR3 size: 15 residues. After removal of 3 bases from V and 2 bases from J, the junction contained 4 bases not matched to a gene. The germline V gene encodes CDR1 SGHTA and CDR2 FQGNSA. DNA for the CDR3: TGTGCCAGCAGCTTTAGCGGGGGACCACAAGAGACCCAGTACTTC. It specifies CASSFSGGPQETQYF.

This clonotype appeared once. It may be a read error: a sequence one base away is much more abundant. The chain links TRBV7-9 to TRBJ1-1; D possibly corresponds to TRBD1 (5 bases). Trimming took 0 bases from V and 7 from J, leaving 15 bases between them. The germline V gene encodes CDR1 SEHNR and CDR2 FQNEAQ (reference sequence). This CDR3 has 15 residues. The CDR3 bases are TGTGCCAGCAGCTTAGCGGGTCAGGGCTGGTATGAAGCTTTCTTT. Amino acid sequence: CASSLAGQGWYEAFF. The entire variable domain, with the rest obtained from reference TRBV7-9 and TRBJ1-1, is as follows: DTGVSQNPRHKITKRGQNVTFRCDPISEHNRLYWYRQTLGQGPEFLTYFQNEAQLEKSRLLSDRFSAERPKGSFSTLEIQRTEQGDSAMYLCASSLAGQGWYEAFFGQGTRLTVV.

This clonotype was recorded many times. The chain joins TRBV28 to TRBJ1-5; D call uncertain. CDR1 MDHEN and CDR2 SYDVKM come from the germline V gene. The CDR3 spans 13 residues. V lost 11 bases to trimming and J lost 5 bases, with 16 bases between them. CDR3 DNA sequence: TGTGCCGGCTCCGGTTCCGTGGATCAGCCCCAGCATTTT. Translation: CAGSGSVDQPQHF.

The table lists this clonotype with many counts. The V and J genes are TRBV12-3 or TRBV12-4 and TRBJ2-1; D gene uncertain. CDR3 length: 12 amino acids. V shed 4 bases and J shed 4 bases, with 5 bases lying between them. For the CDR3, the DNA is TGTGCCAGCAGTTCCAGGTACAATGAGCAGTTCTTC. Residues: CASSSRYNEQFF.

This clonotype was observed many times. V usage is TRBV4-2 and J usage is TRBJ2-1; D might be TRBD2 (6 bases). Trimming pared 0 bases from V and 0 bases from J, leaving 12 bases between. CDR1 is LGHNA, CDR2 YNFKEQ, per germline. This CDR3 comprises 17 residues. The CDR3 reads CASSQDLGGSSYNEQFF. The CDR3 coding sequence is TGTGCCAGCAGCCAAGATCTTGGAGGGAGCTCCTACAATGAGCAGTTCTTC.

This clonotype has at least ten counts. The chain uses TRBV27 and TRBJ2-7; no clear D gene. CDR1 is MNHEY, CDR2 SMNVEV, per germline (reference sequence). The CDR3 sequence is 14 residues long. Deletions cut 8 bases from V and 0 bases from J, with 14 bases between. This chain's CDR3 is CASATHPSSYEQYF. As DNA, the CDR3 is TGTGCCAGCGCAACACACCCCAGCTCCTACGAGCAGTACTTC.

This clonotype came up many times. This rearrangement joins TRBV7-9 to TRBJ1-1; D is unclear. The CDR3 is 11 amino acids. Germline V lookup: CDR1 SEHNR, CDR2 FQNEAQ (reference sequence). V was shortened by 6 bases and J by 0 bases, with 2 bases between the two germline ends. The CDR3 loop is CASRLNTEAFF. The CDR3 nucleotides read TGTGCCAGCAGGTTGAACACTGAAGCTTTCTTT.

In its sample, this clonotype was seen many times. The chain employs TRBV20-1 and TRBJ2-1, with a weak D call TRBD2 (6 bases). V gave up 6 bases and J gave up 1 base, with 16 bases separating them. The CDR3 totals 15 residues. Looked up from germline, CDR1 is DFQATT and CDR2 is SNEGSKA (reference sequence). Here the CDR3 reads CSARVLAASYNEQFF. CDR3 nucleotides: TGCAGTGCCAGGGTCTTAGCGGCATCCTACAATGAGCAGTTCTTC.

This clonotype has just a few counts. V and J are TRBV27 and TRBJ1-2; unclear D gene. In germline, CDR1 is MNHEY, CDR2 SMNVEV (reference sequence). This CDR3 is built from 14 residues. V lost 2 bases to trimming and J lost 10 bases, with 17 bases between them. CDR3 amino acids: CASSLVGRAGLYTF. CDR3 coding DNA: TGTGCCAGCAGTTTAGTGGGCCGGGCCGGCCTCTACACCTTC.

This clonotype is deemed medium-sized. The chain carries TRBV5-1 and TRBJ2-2, with D perhaps assigned TRBD1 or TRBD2 (5 bases each). The CDR3 extends over 15 amino acids. Between the trimmed V and J ends, which lost 6 bases and 4 bases, there was a span of 16 bases. Germline-derived CDR1 and CDR2 are SGHRS and YFSETQ. In nucleotides, the CDR3 is TGCGCCAGCATTATAGGGGAGCCTGCCACCGGGGAGCTGTTTTTT. Its translation: CASIIGEPATGELFF.

Ten or more counts support this clonotype. The V call is TRBV5-1, the J call TRBJ2-3; 9 nucleotides agree with TRBD2. Per the germline V gene, CDR1 is SGHRS and CDR2 is YFSETQ. The CDR3 is made up of 15 amino acids. The J segment lost 0 bases and the V segment lost 2 bases, leaving 1 base of the junction unmatched. The DNA for the CDR3 is TGCGCCAGCAGCTTAGCGGGGGGAAGCACAGATACGCAGTATTTT. Amino acids: CASSLAGGSTDTQYF.

This clonotype was detected many times. V usage is TRBV20-1 and J usage is TRBJ2-7, with TRBD2 identical over 13 bases. The length of the CDR3 is 15 residues. J gave up 4 bases and V 5 bases, and 8 bases lay outside the gene matches. The germline gives CDR1 DFQATT, CDR2 SNEGSKA (reference sequence). CDR3 bases: TGCAGTGCTCTCCGGACTAGCGGGAGACCGTACGAGCAGTACTTC. It encodes CSALRTSGRPYEQYF.

This clonotype showed up many times. This chain uses TRBV28 with TRBJ2-7, with D possibly TRBD2 on 6 matching bases. The V gene lost 6 bases and the J gene lost 0 bases, with 18 bases spanning the gap. The germline CDR1 and CDR2 sequences are MDHEN and SYDVKM. There are 16 residues in the CDR3. The CDR3 region is CASRPRSGLHSYEQYF. In DNA, the CDR3 is TGTGCCAGCAGACCCAGGTCGGGACTTCACTCCTACGAGCAGTACTTC.

This clonotype was seen many times. V is TRBV6-1 and J is TRBJ2-1; 10 bases are shared with TRBD1. V gave up 6 bases and J gave up 10 bases; unmatched junction bases: 6. This CDR3 is built from 13 residues. Germline CDR1 and CDR2: MNHNS and SASEGT. CDR3 bases: TGTGCCAGCAGAAGACAGGGGGCAGGGGAGCAGTTCTTC. Translation: CASRRQGAGEQFF.

This clonotype was detected ten times or more. This sequence joins TRBV5-1 and TRBJ1-2, with D maybe TRBD1 (5 bases). Trimming took 0 bases from V and 2 from J, leaving 8 bases between them. Germline V gene sequence: CDR1 SGHRS, CDR2 YFSETQ. The CDR3 runs to 14 residues. The CDR3 region is CASSLAGTNYGYTF. CDR3 DNA: TGCGCCAGCAGCTTGGCTGGGACGAACTATGGCTACACCTTC.